This T cell receptor beta chain is from a study of control samples from healthy donors and cancer patients (dated by TCRdb to 2020 to 2021). Libraries were prepared through the immunoSEQ multiplex PCR assay. TCRdb retrieved this table from immuneACCESS and kept in-frame rearrangements only. Not all clones are present; in checked studies, unresolved V genes account for under half, and no reason is known for the remainder. For this sample there are about 100,000 clones; around four fifths appear just once. The ten most abundant clones make up more than 15% of the sample. Of note for this clone: This receptor's antigen is unknown. No much larger clone exists at a distance of one base, and base qualities are not known.

A distance of 13 bases separates the germline ends of V and J, which lose 7 bases and 5 bases respectively. The germline V gene (reference sequence) specifies LNHDA as CDR1 and SQIVND as CDR2. Reading from cysteine to phenylalanine, the CDR3 counts 13 amino acids. The DNA shown is the 39-base CDR3, in frame from base 1. The chain was built from TRBV19 and TRBJ2-3, with the D gene call left open. This sequence was found in a man aged 25-40 years in good health. Sequenced input: blood. CDR3 sequence: CASKNGGRDTQYF. The base sequence is TGTGCCAGTAAGAACGGCGGCAGAGATACGCAGTATTTT. Outside the CDR3, residues come from the reference TRBV19 and TRBJ2-3 proteins, so the full variable domain is: DGGITQSPKYLFRKEGQNVTLSCEQNLNHDAMYWYRQDPGQGLRLIYYSQIVNDFQKGDIAEGYSVSREKKESFPLTVTSAQKNPTAFYLCASKNGGRDTQYFGPGTRLTVL.